The next 13 T cell receptor beta chains were all read from a single sample in a study of blood T cell repertoires in COVID-19. Method: immunoSEQ multiplex PCR; TCRdb's copy keeps in-frame clones and lacks some. The repertoire holds approximately 190,000 clones, about 80% seen once, with about 6.3% in the top ten. The specimen was peripheral blood. The receptor source for this set is a man aged 60 to 75 with acute or convalescent COVID-19.

The CDR3 sequence: CASSDRGGGSYNEQFF. Written as DNA, the CDR3 is TGTGCCAGCAGTGACCGGGGCGGGGGGTCCTACAATGAGCAGTTCTTC. The genes are TRBV6-4 and TRBJ2-1, with 8 bases fitting TRBD2. CDR1 is MRHNA and CDR2 is SNTAGT in the germline V gene. The CDR3 spans 16 residues. V shed 2 bases, J shed 1 base, and the junction held 4 bases outside the gene matches.

The chain joins TRBV2 to TRBJ2-7; 8 positions match TRBD2. With 6 bases clipped from V and 6 bases from J, the junction kept 7 bases outside the gene matches. The CDR3 sequence is 13 residues long. The germline V gene encodes CDR1 SNHLY and CDR2 FYNNEI. DNA for the CDR3: TGTGCCAGCAGAACGGGAGGGCCGTCCGAGCAGTACTTC. Protein sequence: CASRTGGPSEQYF.

In its sample, this clone was seen many times. The chain recombines TRBV5-5 with TRBJ2-1; 9 bases are shared with TRBD2. Germline lookup yields CDR1 SGHKS and CDR2 YYEKEE (reference sequence). Trimming at V came to 0 bases and at J to 8 bases, leaving 6 bases not matched to a gene. The CDR3 sequence is 15 residues long. The CDR3 sequence is CASSLGAGGGDEQFF. In DNA, the CDR3 is TGTGCCAGCAGCTTGGGAGCGGGGGGAGGGGATGAGCAGTTCTTC.

V is TRBV4-3 and J is TRBJ2-3; 15 bases are a match to TRBD2. Looked up from germline, CDR1 is LGHNA and CDR2 is YSLEER. V was clipped by 0 bases and J by 8 bases; unmatched bases: 12. This CDR3 has 19 residues. CDR3 protein: CASSQELPGLAGGSGTQYF. Written as DNA, the CDR3 is TGCGCCAGCAGCCAAGAATTACCGGGACTAGCGGGGGGTTCGGGTACGCAGTATTTT.

V and J are TRBV5-1 and TRBJ2-1; 13 bases are a match to TRBD2. CDR1 is SGHRS, CDR2 YFSETQ, per germline. The CDR3 length is 17 residues. Unmatched junction bases numbered 4, after V lost 4 bases and J lost 0 bases. The CDR3 reads CASSTGLAGDSYNEQFF. In DNA, the CDR3 is TGCGCCAGCAGCACCGGACTAGCGGGGGACTCCTACAATGAGCAGTTCTTC.

The gene calls are TRBV24-1 and TRBJ1-2; 10 bases are shared with TRBD1. The J segment lost 6 bases and the V segment lost 2 bases, leaving 8 bases of the junction unmatched. Germline loops: CDR1 KGHDR, CDR2 SFDVKD. This CDR3 contains 16 residues. This chain's CDR3 is CATSDSKKGQGNGYTF. The DNA of the CDR3 is TGTGCCACCAGTGATTCAAAAAAGGGACAGGGGAATGGCTACACCTTC.

CDR3 in amino acids: CASSQEAGSGYTF. The CDR3 DNA reads as TGCGCCAGCAGCCAAGAAGCGGGATCTGGCTACACCTTC. The chain is built from TRBV4-3 and TRBJ1-2; D ambiguous. Germline V gives CDR1 LGHNA, CDR2 YSLEER. V was trimmed by 0 bases and J by 7 bases, leaving 9 bases between them. The CDR3 runs 13 residues.

The chain carries TRBV2 and TRBJ2-1; 7 nucleotides agree with TRBD1. V shed 6 bases and J 5 bases; nucleotides not matched to a gene: 4. The CDR3 extends over 13 amino acids. The germline V gene has CDR1 SNHLY and CDR2 FYNNEI. This CDR3 reads CASRVDRDNEQFF. The CDR3 region has the DNA TGTGCCAGCAGGGTCGACAGGGACAATGAGCAGTTCTTC.

This rearrangement joins TRBV19 to TRBJ2-3, with TRBD2 identical over 7 bases. Germline loops: CDR1 LNHDA, CDR2 SQIVND (reference sequence). The V and J ends lost 7 bases and 6 bases, in that order; junction bases with no gene match: 13. CDR3 length: 15 amino acids. This CDR3 reads CASTSGGVIMDTQYF. The CDR3 nucleotides are TGTGCCAGTACCTCGGGGGGTGTGATAATGGATACGCAGTATTTT.

The genes are TRBV18 and TRBJ1-1; 9 bases are a match to TRBD1. Germline V CDR1 and CDR2: KGHSH, LQKENI. This CDR3 comprises 16 residues. V lost 3 bases to trimming and J lost 4 bases; unmatched junction nucleotides: 9. CDR3 sequence: CASSPYDPTGGTEAFF. The CDR3 nucleotides read TGTGCCAGCTCACCCTATGATCCGACAGGGGGCACTGAAGCTTTCTTT. Looking up the rest from reference TRBV18 and TRBJ1-1 gives the full variable domain: NAGVMQNPRHLVRRRGQEARLRCSPMKGHSHVYWYRQLPEEGLKFMVYLQKENIIDESGMPKERFSAEFPKEGPSILRIQQVVRGDSAAYFCASSPYDPTGGTEAFFGQGTRLTVV.

The chain uses TRBV19 and TRBJ2-7, with 9 bases that match TRBD1. J lost 1 base, V lost 5 bases, and 6 bases had no gene match. CDR3 length: 15 amino acids. CDR1 and CDR2 (germline): LNHDA, SQIVND (reference sequence). DNA for the CDR3: TGTGCCAGTAGTTCCCCCGGGACAGGGTCCTACGAGCAGTACTTC. Its protein product is CASSSPGTGSYEQYF.

CDR3 in DNA: TGTGCCACCAGTGATCGCACTAGCGGGAGAAGCACCGGGGAGCTGTTTTTT. This codes for CATSDRTSGRSTGELFF. The V call is TRBV24-1, the J call TRBJ2-2, with 11 bases lining up with TRBD2. With V trimmed by 3 bases and J by 4 bases, 6 bases remained unmatched. The germline V gene has CDR1 KGHDR and CDR2 SFDVKD. This CDR3 has 17 residues.

The chain links TRBV2 to TRBJ2-7; D is perhaps TRBD1 (5 bases). The CDR3 totals 14 residues. With 7 bases removed from V and 0 bases from J, the gap between germline ends came to 13 bases. In germline, CDR1 is SNHLY, CDR2 FYNNEI. The CDR3 DNA sequence: TGTGCCAGCAATCAGGGTGGGGTCTCCTACGAGCAGTACTTC. It specifies CASNQGGVSYEQYF.